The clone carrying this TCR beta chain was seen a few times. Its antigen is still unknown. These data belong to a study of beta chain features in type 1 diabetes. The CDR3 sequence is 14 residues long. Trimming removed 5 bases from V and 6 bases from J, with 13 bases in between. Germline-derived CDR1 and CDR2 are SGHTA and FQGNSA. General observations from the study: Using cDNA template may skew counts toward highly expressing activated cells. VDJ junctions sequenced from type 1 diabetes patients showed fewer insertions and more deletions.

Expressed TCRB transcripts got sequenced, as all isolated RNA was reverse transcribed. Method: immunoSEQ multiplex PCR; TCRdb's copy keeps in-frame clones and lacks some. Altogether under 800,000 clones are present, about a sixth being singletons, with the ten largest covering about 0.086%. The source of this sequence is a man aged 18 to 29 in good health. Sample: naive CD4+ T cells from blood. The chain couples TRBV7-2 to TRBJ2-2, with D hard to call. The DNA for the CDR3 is TGTGCCAGCAGCCCATTGGTTGGGGCCGGGGAGCTGTTTTTT. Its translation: CASSPLVGAGELFF.